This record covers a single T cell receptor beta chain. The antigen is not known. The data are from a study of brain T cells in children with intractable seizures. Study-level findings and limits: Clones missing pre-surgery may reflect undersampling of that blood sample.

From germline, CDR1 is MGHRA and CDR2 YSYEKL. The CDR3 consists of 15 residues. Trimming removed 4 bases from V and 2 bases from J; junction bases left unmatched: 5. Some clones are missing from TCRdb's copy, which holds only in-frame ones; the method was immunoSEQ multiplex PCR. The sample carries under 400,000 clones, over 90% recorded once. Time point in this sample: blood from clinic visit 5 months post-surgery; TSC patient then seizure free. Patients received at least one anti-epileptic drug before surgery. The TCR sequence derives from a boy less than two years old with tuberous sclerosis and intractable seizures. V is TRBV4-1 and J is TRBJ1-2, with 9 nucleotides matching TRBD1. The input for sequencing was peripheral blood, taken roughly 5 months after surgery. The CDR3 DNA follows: TGCGCCAGCAGCCCCACCGGGACAGGGAACTATGGCTACACCTTC. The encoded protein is CASSPTGTGNYGYTF.